Listed below are T cell receptor beta chains from one sample, sequenced in a study of shared clonotypes between healthy human individuals. The protocol was immunoSEQ multiplex PCR, while the TCRdb copy is restricted to in-frame clones and leaves out a portion. Of roughly 2,000,000 clones in the sample, roughly 95% were seen once. The sequenced material came from naive CD8+ T cells from PBMCs. The receptors stem from a man between 18 and 35 years old in good health. Some clones in this sample may be carry-over from other donors' samples. CDR3s include the opening cysteine and the closing phenylalanine or tryptophan. Fields, in order: V gene, CDR3 protein.

TRBV27	CASSPGGAGELFF
TRBV10-3	CAIREANYNEQFF
TRBV5-5	CASRRDLTGELFF
TRBV6-6	CASTLAGGVKPQHF
TRBV28	CASSLSLAYEQYF
TRBV11-3	CASSLTGHSEYTTGELFF
TRBV27	CASRASPAGLQETQYF
TRBV29-1	CSVAVSYEQYF
TRBV14	CASRPTGTGFYEQYF
TRBV15	CATSSAANTEAFF
TRBV5-8	CASSAGGSFDNEKLFF
TRBV7-9	CASSPPTGGNEQFF
TRBV20-1	CSARVGNEAFF
TRBV4-1	CASSPSGQSYEQYF
TRBV27	CASSLSDSKVPYEQYF
TRBV7-8	CASSLVQGVPGELFF
TRBV6-5	CASSYSSGNPYEQYF
TRBV7-9	CASSPLEGGSSYEQYF
TRBV30	CAYSDRGQTNTGELFF
TRBV9	CASSSDRGPGELFF
TRBV18	CASSPTGGLYEQYF
TRBV27	CASSSGLAVYEQYF
TRBV19	CASKGDDLMNTEAFF
TRBV6-1	CASSEFLTSNQPQHF
TRBV28	CASSAPYSNQPQHF
TRBV5-1	CASRSRQEDYGYTF